This entry is about one T cell receptor beta chain. The data are from a study of identifying expanded T cells in peripheral blood. CDR3 size: 16 residues. Germline V gives CDR1 SGHNT, CDR2 YENEEA. V was clipped by 5 bases and J by 2 bases, with 19 bases between them. The method was immunoSEQ multiplex PCR; TCRdb's version includes in-frame clones alone and lacks a portion of them. This table has about 82,000 clones, around nine tenths appearing once. Sequenced: blood. The gene calls are TRBV11-3 and TRBJ2-7; D is perhaps TRBD1 (6 bases). The receptor was isolated from a person between 18 and 75 years old in good health. The CDR3 coding sequence is TGTGCCAGCAGCCCCCCGACCGGGACAAGACCCTACGAGCAGTACTTC. Translation gives CASSPPTGTRPYEQYF.